A selection of T cell receptor beta chains follows, all from one sample in a study of blood T cell repertoires in COVID-19. Only in-frame clones appear in the TCRdb table, and some are missing; sequencing was by immunoSEQ multiplex PCR. The sample includes roughly 120,000 clones, approximately 80% of them seen just once. The sample consisted of peripheral blood. Receptors were obtained from a woman over 75 with acute or convalescent COVID-19. Both conserved end residues are part of each CDR3. The order of the fields is clone size, D gene, J gene, V gene, CDR3 length, CDR3 protein, CDR3 DNA. A D gene is named only where the DNA matches it firmly. Clone size is shown for a subset of rows, as once, few, many or a class of expanded clone.

>-|-|TRBJ2-1|TRBV6-2/TRBV6-3|16
CASSNNRGGSYNEQFF
TGTGCCAGCAGTAATAATAGGGGGGGTTCCTACAATGAGCAGTTCTTC
>-|-|TRBJ2-2|TRBV3-1/TRBV3-2|15
CASSPLYANTGELFF
TGTGCCAGCAGTCCTCTCTACGCGAACACCGGGGAGCTGTTTTTT
>-|-|TRBJ1-2|TRBV7-2|13
CASSPGLSYGYTF
TGTGCCAGCAGCCCGGGACTGAGCTATGGCTACACCTTC
>-|-|TRBJ1-6|TRBV6-2/TRBV6-3|15
CASSYSAPFNSPLHF
TGTGCCAGCAGTTACTCGGCCCCGTTTAATTCACCCCTCCACTTT
>few|TRBD1|TRBJ2-1|TRBV7-2|15
CASSLEGQTYNEQFF
TGTGCCAGCAGCTTAGAGGGACAGACCTACAATGAGCAGTTCTTC
>-|TRBD2|TRBJ2-2|TRBV18|16
CASRASGRENTGELFF
TGTGCCAGCAGGGCTAGCGGGAGAGAGAACACCGGGGAGCTGTTTTTT
>-|-|TRBJ1-1|TRBV27|12
CASALLGSEAFF
TGTGCCAGCGCGCTGCTGGGCTCTGAAGCTTTCTTT
>once|-|TRBJ1-5|TRBV2|13
CASMRDSNQPQHF
TGTGCCAGCATGAGGGATAGCAATCAGCCCCAGCATTTT
>-|TRBD1|TRBJ2-5|TRBV10-3|13
CAISGDRGETQYF
TGTGCCATCAGTGGAGACAGGGGGGAGACCCAGTACTTC
>few|TRBD1|TRBJ2-7|TRBV5-1|14
CASSLNRGPYEQYF
TGCGCCAGCAGCCTAAACAGGGGGCCCTACGAGCAGTACTTC
>-|TRBD2|TRBJ2-7|TRBV28|13
CASSSGGEAEQYF
TGTGCCAGCAGTTCTGGGGGGGAGGCGGAGCAGTACTTC
>-|TRBD2|TRBJ2-5|TRBV7-2|15
CASSLGERGWETQYF
TGTGCCAGCAGCTTAGGGGAGCGGGGGTGGGAGACCCAGTACTTC
>-|-|TRBJ2-5|TRBV9|13
CASSALAGETQYF
TGTGCCAGCAGCGCATTAGCTGGAGAGACCCAGTACTTC
>-|-|TRBJ2-2|TRBV28|15
CASSLVPALLGELFF
TGTGCCAGCAGTTTAGTCCCGGCACTACTTGGGGAGCTGTTTTTT
>-|-|TRBJ1-1|TRBV7-9|14
CASSLNREKTEAFF
TGTGCCAGCAGCTTAAACAGGGAAAAGACTGAAGCTTTCTTT
>few|TRBD1|TRBJ2-2|TRBV7-8|16
CASREGRGGFTGELFF
TGTGCCAGCAGGGAAGGAAGAGGGGGCTTCACCGGGGAGCTGTTTTTT
>-|-|TRBJ1-1|TRBV29-1|13
CSVATGVDTEAFF
TGCAGCGTCGCTACAGGTGTCGACACTGAAGCTTTCTTT
>-|TRBD1|TRBJ1-2|TRBV11-2|16
CASSGLQGARAYGYTF
TGTGCCAGCAGCGGACTACAGGGGGCGCGGGCCTATGGCTACACCTTC
>-|TRBD1|TRBJ1-2|TRBV5-1|16
CASSLTSDRGRHGYTF
TGCGCCAGCAGCTTGACCTCGGACAGGGGGAGGCATGGCTACACCTTC
>-|TRBD2|TRBJ2-1|TRBV4-3|16
CASSQVRTSGSHEQFF
TGCGCCAGCAGCCAAGTTAGGACTAGCGGGAGTCATGAGCAGTTCTTC
>-|-|TRBJ2-3|TRBV9|14
CASSVAGATDTQYF
TGTGCCAGCAGCGTAGCTGGAGCCACAGATACGCAGTATTTT
>-|TRBD1|TRBJ2-7|TRBV4-3|14
CASSQGRQGSEQYF
TGCGCCAGCAGCCAAGGTAGACAGGGGAGCGAGCAGTACTTC
>-|-|TRBJ1-2|TRBV28|16
CASSLGGWGLGYGYTF
TGTGCCAGCAGTTTGGGGGGTTGGGGTCTAGGCTATGGCTACACCTTC
>few|-|TRBJ1-6|TRBV11-2|14
CASSLFGDNSPLHF
TGTGCCAGCAGCCTGTTCGGGGATAATTCACCCCTCCACTTT
>-|TRBD1|TRBJ1-2|TRBV28|12
CASGDRGYGYTF
TGTGCCAGCGGGGACAGGGGTTATGGCTACACCTTC
>-|TRBD2|TRBJ2-5|TRBV5-1|16
CASSLDAGGGQETQYF
TGCGCCAGCAGCTTGGACGCGGGAGGGGGACAAGAGACCCAGTACTTC
>-|TRBD1|TRBJ2-7|TRBV6-2/TRBV6-3|15
CASSLPGDRGEEQYF
TGTGCCAGCAGTCTACCCGGGGACAGGGGTGAGGAGCAGTACTTC
>-|TRBD1|TRBJ1-2|TRBV14|14
CASSQVGTGYGYTF
TGTGCCAGCAGCCAAGTTGGGACAGGGTACGGCTACACCTTC
>-|TRBD1|TRBJ1-5|TRBV2|13
CASMRDSQQPQHF
TGTGCCAGCATGCGGGACAGTCAACAGCCCCAGCATTTT
>-|TRBD1|TRBJ2-5|TRBV9|17
CASSVGVRQGGEETQYF
TGTGCCAGCAGCGTAGGCGTTCGACAGGGTGGAGAAGAGACCCAGTACTTC
>-|TRBD1|TRBJ1-5|TRBV19|17
CASKPSGTGLRNQPQHF
TGTGCCAGTAAACCGAGTGGGACAGGACTACGTAATCAGCCCCAGCATTTT
>-|-|TRBJ2-5|TRBV6-5|12
CASSYFGETQYF
TGTGCCAGCAGTTACTTCGGAGAGACCCAGTACTTC
>-|-|TRBJ2-1|TRBV20-1|11
CSARAAYEQFF
TGCAGTGCTAGGGCAGCGTATGAGCAGTTCTTC
>-|TRBD1|TRBJ1-1|TRBV5-1|14
CASSVGTGLTEAFF
TGCGCCAGCAGCGTGGGGACAGGGTTGACTGAAGCTTTCTTT
>-|TRBD2|TRBJ2-7|TRBV27|15
CASRSGGTSVYEQYF
TGTGCCAGCAGGTCAGGGGGGACTAGCGTCTACGAGCAGTACTTC
>-|-|TRBJ2-7|TRBV7-9|14
CASSLDRAVYEQYF
TGTGCCAGCAGCTTAGACAGGGCTGTCTACGAGCAGTACTTC